This TCR beta chain emerged from a study of blood T cells in healthy people across ages. Turning to this clonotype: Its specificity is not known.

Germline V gene lookup returns CDR1 SGHDN and CDR2 FVKESK. CDR3 length: 16 amino acids. Findings of the study overall: The diversity estimates, figures obtained from one million T cells, were considered underestimates.

The use of a sample-barcoded 5' primer and a J-beta primer mix characterized a second PCR of roughly 6 to 11 cycles. Through a template-switch adaptor with 12 random nucleotides, each cDNA molecule received a tag. TCRdb reprocessed the 5' RACE reads via MiXCR and lists one record per CDR3 protein. The sample shows some 930,000 distinct CDR3 sequences, almost 30% of them seen only once. The same sample was also studied in work on T cells of mothers and their children. That report notes: The second PCR used the M1S primer, and this primer added sample barcodes and 2-4 random nucleotides.

The rearrangement uses TRBV14 and TRBJ2-4; D remains unclear. TRBJ2-7 matches the DNA end more closely, so the J call is doubtful. This sequence was found in a woman in her thirties or forties in good health. What was sequenced was blood. The CDR3 DNA reads TGTGCCAGCAGCCACCCGGACGGTAAAAGCTCCTACGAGCAGTACTTC. This gives the protein CASSHPDGKSSYEQYF.